This T cell receptor (beta chain) was recovered during a study of cytotoxic CD8 clonotypes in ibrutinib-treated CLL. Libraries were prepared by immunoSEQ multiplex PCR; TCRdb keeps only in-frame clonotypes and omits some of them. Among over 150,000 clones listed, about two thirds were seen once. Points on this clone: What it binds is not known.

CDR1 is SQVTM and CDR2 is ANQGSEA in the germline V gene. CDR3 size: 14 residues. V was cut by 4 bases and J by 6 bases, with 15 bases left in between. The study, taken as a whole, reports: Clonality measured at baseline exceeded age-matched healthy donors, tracking circulating CD8+ T-cell counts. Among the clonotypes, public ones were uncommon and contracted or held stable on treatment. Clonality climbed at ibrutinib response, then dropped toward baseline at progression.

V gene TRBV29-1 combines with J gene TRBJ1-4; D gene unclear. The clonotype comes from a human donor with chronic lymphocytic leukemia. The material was PBMCs, obtained after 24 months of ibrutinib treatment. The CDR3 reads CSVGMDGVDEKLFF. In nucleotides, the CDR3 is TGCAGCGTTGGGATGGACGGGGTGGATGAAAAACTGTTTTTT.